This T cell receptor (beta chain) was documented in a study of human T cells and chemical hapten exposure. Study context: DPC (0.01%) was patch tested on the upper back and read at 6 days. Per-sample TCR yields varied mainly from small pooled library volume differences.

This CDR3 comprises 13 residues. Germline CDR1 LNHNV, CDR2 YYDKDF (reference sequence). Trimming took 7 bases from V and 3 from J, leaving 12 bases between them. The treatment denotes: therapeutic diphenylcyclopropenone sensitization with weekly scalp DPC. Individual cDNA molecules (in the library) carried attached unique molecular identifiers. TCRdb re-called the reads through MiXCR, storing one row per CDR3 protein. The data hold just under 4,500 distinct CDR3 sequences, with 45% to 50% observed a single time. The sample in question was whole blood, obtained before DPC sensitization or 2, 6, or about 24 weeks after (not recorded which). V and J are TRBV15 and TRBJ2-5; weak D call: TRBD2 (5 bases). The receptor's source is an adult with alopecia areata. Some clones in this sample may be carry-over from other donors' samples. This table probably holds off-target reads from a library built for another chain. In nucleotides, the CDR3 is TGTGCCACCACGGACTCCGCAAAAGAGACCCAGTACTTC. It is translated as CATTDSAKETQYF.